The present entry profiles one TCR beta chain with its context. No antigen is known for it. These data belong to a study of T cell responses to AZD1222 COVID-19 vaccine. General study points: The study identified only 6 or 7 AZD1222 recipients as seropositive at baseline. Repertoires were collected only later (after the peak T cell response had occurred).

This table comes from immunoSEQ multiplex PCR, and its TCRdb copy is limited to in-frame clones, with some not included. The sample has 150,000 or so clones; about 92% are singletons. Germline assignment: CDR1 SGHTA and CDR2 FQGNSA. The CDR3 is 14 amino acids. With V trimmed by 5 bases and J by 6 bases, 9 bases remained unmatched. This material consisted of peripheral blood, taken on day 0 of AZD1222 vaccination. This TCR was sampled from an adult in good health. The chain employs TRBV7-2 and TRBJ2-7; 8 positions match TRBD1. CDR3 in amino acids: CASSAGQALIEQYF. The DNA for the CDR3 is TGTGCCAGCAGCGCGGGACAGGCCCTAATCGAGCAGTACTTC.